This entry describes one T cell receptor beta chain. Authors' processing steps: Amplification from reference gene primers served as the basis for estimated nucleated cell counts. Clones were sequenced by immunoSEQ multiplex PCR, and TCRdb holds only the in-frame ones, with some missing. V, J and clone size are those of that table, while D and trimming were read from the DNA. This table holds approximately 170,000 clones, 70% to 90% found once. The data stem from a study of blood T cell repertoires in COVID-19. Study at large: Sites across the United States, Italy and Spain contributed samples from acute and convalescent COVID-19. T cells, B-cell-depleted T cells, or PBMCs provided the cDNA or gDNA that served as material.

The V end lost 9 bases, the J end lost 3 bases, and 15 bases lay between the germline ends. Germline V gene data show CDR1 as MNHNY and CDR2 as SVGAGI (reference sequence). The CDR3 runs to 14 residues. The V gene is TRBV6-6, the J gene TRBJ2-1; D gene unclear. The sample taken for sequencing was peripheral blood. The clonotype was recovered from a man aged 50 to 59 who had recovered from COVID-19. The CDR3 sequence: CASNPTNFYNEQFF. CDR3 in DNA: TGTGCCAGTAATCCAACCAACTTCTACAATGAGCAGTTCTTC.